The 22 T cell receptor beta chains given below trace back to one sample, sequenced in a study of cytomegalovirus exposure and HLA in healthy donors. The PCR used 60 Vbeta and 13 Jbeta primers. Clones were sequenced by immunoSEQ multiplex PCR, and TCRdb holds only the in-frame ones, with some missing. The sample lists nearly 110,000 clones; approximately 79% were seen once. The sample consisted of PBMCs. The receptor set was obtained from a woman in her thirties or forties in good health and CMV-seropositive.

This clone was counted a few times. Here the CDR3 reads CASSSGTGMYEQYF. The CDR3 DNA reads as TGTGCCAGCAGCTCCGGGACAGGGATGTACGAGCAGTACTTC. The chain has TRBV7-8 and TRBJ2-7; TRBD1 matches at 9 bases. Unmatched junction bases numbered 5, after V lost 4 bases and J lost 4 bases. The CDR3 is 14 residues long. Looked up from germline, CDR1 is SGHVS and CDR2 is FQNEAQ.

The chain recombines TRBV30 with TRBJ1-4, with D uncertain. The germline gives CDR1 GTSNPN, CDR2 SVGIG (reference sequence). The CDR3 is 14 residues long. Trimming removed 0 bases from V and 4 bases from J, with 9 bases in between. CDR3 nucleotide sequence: TGTGCCTGGAGTGTGGGCAGTAATAATGAAAAACTGTTTTTT. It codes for CAWSVGSNNEKLFF.

The CDR3 protein is CSVATDRFSYEQYF. CDR3 in DNA: TGCAGCGTTGCGACAGACCGATTCTCCTACGAGCAGTACTTC. The chain carries TRBV29-1 and TRBJ2-7; tentative D call: TRBD1 (5 bases). Germline loops: CDR1 SQVTM, CDR2 ANQGSEA. V was shortened by 4 bases and J by 0 bases, with 13 bases between the two germline ends. The CDR3 sequence is 14 residues long.

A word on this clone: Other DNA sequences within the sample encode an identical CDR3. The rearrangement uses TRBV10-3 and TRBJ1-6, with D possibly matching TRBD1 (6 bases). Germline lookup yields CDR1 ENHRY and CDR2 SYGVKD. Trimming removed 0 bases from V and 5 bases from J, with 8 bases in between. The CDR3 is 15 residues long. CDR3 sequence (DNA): TGTGCCATCAGTGAGTCGGCAGGGGATAATTCACCCCTCCACTTT. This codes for CAISESAGDNSPLHF.

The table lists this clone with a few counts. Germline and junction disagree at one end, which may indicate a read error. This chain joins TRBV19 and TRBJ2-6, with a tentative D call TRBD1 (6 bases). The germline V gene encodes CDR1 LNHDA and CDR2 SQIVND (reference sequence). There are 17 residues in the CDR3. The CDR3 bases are TGTGCCAGTAGTCTAGACACAGGGTCACCTGGGGCCAACGTCCTGACTTTC. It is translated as CASSLDTGSPGANVLTF.

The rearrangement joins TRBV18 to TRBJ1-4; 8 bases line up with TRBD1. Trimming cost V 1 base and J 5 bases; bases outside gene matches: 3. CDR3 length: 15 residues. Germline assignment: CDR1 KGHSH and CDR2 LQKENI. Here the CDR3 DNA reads TGTGCCAGCTCACCACTTAGGACAGGGAATGAAAAACTGTTTTTT. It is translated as CASSPLRTGNEKLFF. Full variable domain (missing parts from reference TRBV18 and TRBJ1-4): NAGVMQNPRHLVRRRGQEARLRCSPMKGHSHVYWYRQLPEEGLKFMVYLQKENIIDESGMPKERFSAEFPKEGPSILRIQQVVRGDSAAYFCASSPLRTGNEKLFFGSGTQLSVL.

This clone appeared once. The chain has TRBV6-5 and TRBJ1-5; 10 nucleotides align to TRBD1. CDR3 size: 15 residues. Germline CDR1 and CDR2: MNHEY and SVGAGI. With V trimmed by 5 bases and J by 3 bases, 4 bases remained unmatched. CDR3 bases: TGTGCCAGCAGTACCGACAGGGGGCCCAATCAGCCCCAGCATTTT. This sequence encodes CASSTDRGPNQPQHF.

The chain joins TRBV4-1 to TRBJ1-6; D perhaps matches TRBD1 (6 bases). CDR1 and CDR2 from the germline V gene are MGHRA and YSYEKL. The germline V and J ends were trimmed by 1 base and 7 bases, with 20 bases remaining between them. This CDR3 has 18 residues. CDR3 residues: CASSQAPGGPSSNSPLHF. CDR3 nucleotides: TGCGCCAGCAGCCAAGCCCCCGGGGGGCCAAGTTCAAATTCACCCCTCCACTTT.

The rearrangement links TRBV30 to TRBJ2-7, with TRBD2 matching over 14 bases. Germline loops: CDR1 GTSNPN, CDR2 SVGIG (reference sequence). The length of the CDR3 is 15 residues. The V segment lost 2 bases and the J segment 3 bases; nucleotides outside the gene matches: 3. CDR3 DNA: TGTGCCTGGAGTTCCGGGACTAGCGGGGGCTACGAGCAGTACTTC. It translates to CAWSSGTSGGYEQYF.

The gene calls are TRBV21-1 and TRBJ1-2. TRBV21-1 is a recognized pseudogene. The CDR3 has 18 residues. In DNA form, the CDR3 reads TGTGCCAGCAGCAAAGATGGGAGGTGGGGGGGTATAGACTATGGCTACACCTTC. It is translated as CASSKDGRWGGIDYGYTF.

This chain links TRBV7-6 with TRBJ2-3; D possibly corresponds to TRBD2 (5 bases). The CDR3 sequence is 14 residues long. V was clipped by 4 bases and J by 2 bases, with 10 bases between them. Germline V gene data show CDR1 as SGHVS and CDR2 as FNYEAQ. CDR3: CASSSVGNTDTQYF. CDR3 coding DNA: TGTGCCAGCAGCTCCGTCGGGAACACAGATACGCAGTATTTT.

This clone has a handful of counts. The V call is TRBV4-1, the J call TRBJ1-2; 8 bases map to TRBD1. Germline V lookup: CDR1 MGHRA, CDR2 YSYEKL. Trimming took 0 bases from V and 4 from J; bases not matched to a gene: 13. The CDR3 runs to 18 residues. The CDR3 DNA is TGCGCCAGCAGCCAAGATCCGAGCAGGGGGCGTTTCGGCTATGGCTACACCTTC. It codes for CASSQDPSRGRFGYGYTF.

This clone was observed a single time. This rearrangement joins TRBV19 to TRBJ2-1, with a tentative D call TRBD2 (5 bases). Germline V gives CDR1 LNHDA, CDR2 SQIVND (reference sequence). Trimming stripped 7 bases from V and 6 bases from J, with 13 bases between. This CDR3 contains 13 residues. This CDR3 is CASINPGINEQFF. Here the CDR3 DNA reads TGTGCCAGTATTAATCCGGGGATCAATGAGCAGTTCTTC.

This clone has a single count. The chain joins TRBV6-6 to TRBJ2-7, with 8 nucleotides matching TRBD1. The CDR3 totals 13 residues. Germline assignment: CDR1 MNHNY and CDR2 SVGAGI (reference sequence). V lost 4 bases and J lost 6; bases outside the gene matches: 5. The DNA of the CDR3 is TGTGCCAGCAGTTGGACAGGGTGGGGCGAGCAGTACTTC. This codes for CASSWTGWGEQYF.

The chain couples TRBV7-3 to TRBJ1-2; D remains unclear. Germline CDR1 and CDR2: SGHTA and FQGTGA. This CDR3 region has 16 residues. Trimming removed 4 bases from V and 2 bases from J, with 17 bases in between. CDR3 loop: CASSWMSPRKNYGYTF. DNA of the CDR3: TGTGCCAGCAGCTGGATGAGCCCCAGGAAGAACTATGGCTACACCTTC.

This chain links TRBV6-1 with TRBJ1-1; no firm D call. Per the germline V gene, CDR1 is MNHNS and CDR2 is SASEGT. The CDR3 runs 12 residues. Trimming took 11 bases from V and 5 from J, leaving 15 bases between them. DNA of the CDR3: TGTGCCGCACGGAACCAACAGACTGAAGCTTTCTTT. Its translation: CAARNQQTEAFF.

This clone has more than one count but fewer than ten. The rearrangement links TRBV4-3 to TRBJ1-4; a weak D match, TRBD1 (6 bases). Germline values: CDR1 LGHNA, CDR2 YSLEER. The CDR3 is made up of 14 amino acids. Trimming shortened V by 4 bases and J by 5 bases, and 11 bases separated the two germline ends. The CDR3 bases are TGCGCCAGCAGCCCATCGGACAGAAATGAAAAACTGTTTTTT. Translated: CASSPSDRNEKLFF.

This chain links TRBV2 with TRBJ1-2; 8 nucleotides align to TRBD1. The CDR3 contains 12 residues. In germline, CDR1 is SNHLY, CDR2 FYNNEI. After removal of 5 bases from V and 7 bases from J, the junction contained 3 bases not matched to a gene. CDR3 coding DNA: TGTGCCAGCAGTTTTACAGGGGGTGGCTACACCTTC. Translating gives CASSFTGGGYTF.

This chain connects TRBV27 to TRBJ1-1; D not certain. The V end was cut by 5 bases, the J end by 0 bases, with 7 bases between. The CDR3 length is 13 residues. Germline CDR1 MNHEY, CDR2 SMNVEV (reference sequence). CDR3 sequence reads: CASSPTVNTEAFF. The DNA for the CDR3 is TGTGCCAGCAGTCCAACGGTGAACACTGAAGCTTTCTTT.

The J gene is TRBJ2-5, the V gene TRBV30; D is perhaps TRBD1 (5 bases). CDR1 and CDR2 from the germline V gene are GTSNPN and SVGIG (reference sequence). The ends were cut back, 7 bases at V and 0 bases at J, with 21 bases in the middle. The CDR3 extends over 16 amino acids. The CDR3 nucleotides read TGTGCCTCAGATGGAAAATTTCAGGGATACCAAGAGACCCAGTACTTC. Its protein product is CASDGKFQGYQETQYF.

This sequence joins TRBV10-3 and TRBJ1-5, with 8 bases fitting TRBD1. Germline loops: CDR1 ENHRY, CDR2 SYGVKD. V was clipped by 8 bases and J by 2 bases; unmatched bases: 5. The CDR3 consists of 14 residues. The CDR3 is CAIAPGGGNQPQHF. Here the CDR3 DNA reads TGTGCCATCGCCCCAGGGGGCGGCAATCAGCCCCAGCATTTT.

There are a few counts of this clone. Here the CDR3 reads CASSYDLGSVDFF. The DNA of the CDR3 is TGTGCCAGCAGTTACGATCTAGGCTCGGTGGATTTCTTT. The gene calls are TRBV6-5 and TRBJ1-1; D call uncertain. Germline CDR1 MNHEY, CDR2 SVGAGI. Trimming removed 2 bases from V and 13 bases from J, with 17 bases in between. This CDR3 comprises 13 residues.